The 25 T cell receptor beta chains presented below share a single source sample, sequenced in a study of blood T cell repertoires in COVID-19. The protocol was immunoSEQ multiplex PCR, while the TCRdb copy is restricted to in-frame clones and leaves out a portion. Of over 120,000 clones detected, 70% to 90% appear once; the ten largest clones hold less than 2%. The sample comprised peripheral blood. The receptor set was obtained from a man between 65 and 79 years old with acute or convalescent COVID-19.

V is TRBV5-4 and J is TRBJ2-3; 8 bases are a match to TRBD2. Per the germline V gene, CDR1 is SGHNT and CDR2 is YYREEE (reference sequence). The CDR3 has 14 amino acids. Trimming cost V 2 bases and J 7 bases; bases outside gene matches: 6. CDR3 nucleotide sequence: TGTGCCAGCAGCTTACCGGGGGGGCCGAATACGCAGTATTTT. Its protein product is CASSLPGGPNTQYF.

This chain links TRBV28 with TRBJ2-3, with 10 bases aligning to TRBD1. After removal of 8 bases from V and 5 bases from J, the junction contained 7 bases not matched to a gene. The CDR3 sequence is 14 residues long. The germline V gene has CDR1 MDHEN and CDR2 SYDVKM. The CDR3 spells CASARQGAGDTQYF. In nucleotides, the CDR3 is TGTGCCAGCGCTCGACAGGGGGCGGGAGATACGCAGTATTTT.

Only a few counts were recorded for this clone. This chain links TRBV6-6 with TRBJ2-7; 13 nucleotides line up with TRBD2. V shed 6 bases, J shed 3 bases, and the junction held 2 bases outside the gene matches. Per the germline V gene, CDR1 is MNHNY and CDR2 is SVGAGI (reference sequence). The CDR3 contains 14 residues. CDR3 sequence (DNA): TGTGCCAGCAGGGGACTAGCGGGACGCTACGAGCAGTACTTC. Amino acids: CASRGLAGRYEQYF.

The chain links TRBV28 to TRBJ2-7; tentatively, D is TRBD1 (5 bases). The CDR3 runs 12 residues. V was clipped by 6 bases and J by 2 bases, with 8 bases between them. The germline V gene encodes CDR1 MDHEN and CDR2 SYDVKM. The CDR3 reads CASSRQTYEQYF. The CDR3 nucleotides read TGTGCCAGCAGCCGACAGACCTACGAGCAGTACTTC.

As concerns this clone: The sample has other DNA sequences that encode this CDR3 too. The chain combines TRBV5-1 with TRBJ1-1; TRBD1 is a possible D gene (6 bases). The CDR3 is 13 amino acids. V lost 2 bases and J lost 3, with 8 bases in between. Germline CDR1 is SGHRS and CDR2 is YFSETQ. This CDR3 is CASSLNRDTEAFF. For the CDR3, the DNA is TGCGCCAGCAGCTTAAACAGGGACACTGAAGCTTTCTTT.

The chain couples TRBV3-1 (or the pseudogene TRBV3-2) to TRBJ2-6; unclear D gene. V was shortened by 4 bases and J by 3 bases, with 7 bases between the two germline ends. Germline V gene data show CDR1 as LGHDT and CDR2 as YNNKEL (reference sequence). This CDR3 spans 14 amino acids. The CDR3 DNA reads as TGTGCCAGCAGCCTAGTCGGTGGGGCCAACGTCCTGACTTTC. Translated: CASSLVGGANVLTF.

The J gene is TRBJ1-4, the V gene TRBV7-9; D gene ambiguous. The CDR3 is made up of 15 amino acids. The V and J ends lost 1 base and 4 bases respectively, with 10 bases between them. Germline V gene data show CDR1 as SEHNR and CDR2 as FQNEAQ (reference sequence). The CDR3 DNA reads TGTGCCAGCAGCTTAGGCCCGGGGATTAATGAAAAACTGTTTTTT. The encoded protein is CASSLGPGINEKLFF.

The J gene is TRBJ2-6, the V gene TRBV5-6; 8 nucleotides align to TRBD1. CDR1 and CDR2 (germline): SGHDT, YYEEEE. This CDR3 spans 18 amino acids. The V and J ends lost 0 bases and 0 bases, in that order; junction bases with no gene match: 5. CDR3 bases: TGTGCCAGCAGCTTGGCTGGGACAGGAGGCTCTGGGGCCAACGTCCTGACTTTC. This gives the protein CASSLAGTGGSGANVLTF.

The table lists this clone with a count of one. The chain uses TRBV6-5 and TRBJ1-6, with 7 positions matching TRBD1. Germline V lookup: CDR1 MNHEY, CDR2 SVGAGI. J lost 8 bases, V lost 7 bases, and 5 bases had no gene match. This CDR3 has 13 residues. Here the CDR3 reads CASKNRGDSPLHF. CDR3 sequence (DNA): TGTGCCAGCAAGAACAGGGGTGATTCACCCCTCCACTTT.

V usage is TRBV6-5 and J usage is TRBJ1-1; no clear D gene. Trimming took 4 bases from V and 4 from J, leaving 13 bases between them. The CDR3 covers 14 residues. The germline CDR1 and CDR2 sequences are MNHEY and SVGAGI. The CDR3 DNA reads as TGTGCCAGCAGTTCCTTGGGTCGGGGCACTGAAGCTTTCTTT. Amino acid sequence: CASSSLGRGTEAFF.

The chain joins TRBV19 to TRBJ1-1; 12 bases fit TRBD1. The CDR3 is 16 amino acids. Losses at the gene ends were 7 bases for V and 0 bases for J; bases not matched to a gene: 6. Germline lookup yields CDR1 LNHDA and CDR2 SQIVND (reference sequence). The CDR3 loop reads CASTRDRGLLNTEAFF. DNA for the CDR3: TGTGCCAGTACCCGGGACAGGGGGCTACTGAACACTGAAGCTTTCTTT.

This clone was observed a few times. V usage is TRBV19 and J usage is TRBJ1-6; D is perhaps TRBD1 (5 bases). V lost 5 bases to trimming and J lost 0 bases, with 14 bases between them. Germline CDR1 reads LNHDA; CDR2 reads SQIVND (reference sequence). This CDR3 is built from 17 residues. The CDR3 loop is CASSPRPDSSYNSPLHF. CDR3 DNA sequence: TGTGCCAGTAGTCCCCGCCCCGACAGCTCCTATAATTCACCCCTCCACTTT.

This chain links TRBV7-6 with TRBJ2-5; 7 bases are a match to TRBD1. V lost 5 bases to trimming and J lost 1 base; unmatched junction nucleotides: 4. Germline V gene sequence: CDR1 SGHVS, CDR2 FNYEAQ. CDR3 size: 14 residues. In DNA form, the CDR3 reads TGTGCCAGCAGCCTTGGGACAGTCCAAGAGACCCAGTACTTC. Its translation is CASSLGTVQETQYF. The full variable domain, in which reference TRBV7-6 and TRBJ2-5 provide the parts outside the CDR3, is GAGVSQSPRYKVTKRGQDVALRCDPISGHVSLYWYRQALGQGPEFLTYFNYEAQQDKSGLPNDRFSAERPEGSISTLTIQRTEQRDSAMYRCASSLGTVQETQYFGPGTRLLVL.

The chain combines TRBV12-3 or TRBV12-4 with TRBJ1-5; 7 nucleotides agree with TRBD1. CDR3 size: 13 residues. J lost 4 bases, V lost 10 bases, and 7 bases had no gene match. In DNA form, the CDR3 reads TGTGCCACCTCTACAGGGGAGAATCAGCCCCAGCATTTT. This sequence encodes CATSTGENQPQHF.

V is TRBV5-1 and J is TRBJ2-2; TRBD2 is a possible D gene (5 bases). The CDR3 has 15 amino acids. V was cut by 2 bases and J by 1 base, with 9 bases left in between. Germline V gene sequence: CDR1 SGHRS, CDR2 YFSETQ. Here the CDR3 reads CASSFGIQNTGELFF. In nucleotides, the CDR3 is TGCGCCAGCAGCTTCGGGATACAGAACACCGGGGAGCTGTTTTTT.

This sequence joins TRBV3-1 (or the pseudogene TRBV3-2) and TRBJ1-6, with D possibly TRBD1 on 5 matching bases. V was pared by 6 bases and J by 3 bases, with 12 bases between. This CDR3 spans 15 amino acids. Germline-derived CDR1 and CDR2 are LGHDT and YNNKEL (reference sequence). CDR3 sequence reads: CASRPRGGYNSPLHF. The DNA for the CDR3 is TGTGCCAGCAGGCCACGCGGGGGCTATAATTCACCCCTCCACTTT.

This sequence joins TRBV5-1 and TRBJ1-1, with a possible D match to TRBD1 (5 bases). Trimming took 0 bases from V and 2 from J, leaving 11 bases between them. The CDR3 runs to 15 residues. In germline, CDR1 is SGHRS, CDR2 YFSETQ. The CDR3 spells CASSLVPDINTEAFF. As DNA, the CDR3 is TGCGCCAGCAGCTTGGTACCGGACATAAACACTGAAGCTTTCTTT.

The chain recombines TRBV6-5 with TRBJ1-2; D is undetermined. The CDR3 loop spans 13 amino acids. From germline, CDR1 is MNHEY and CDR2 SVGAGI. V was shortened by 5 bases and J by 6 bases, with 13 bases between the two germline ends. The CDR3 region is CASSTISLDGYTF. CDR3 DNA sequence: TGTGCCAGCAGTACAATCTCTCTAGATGGCTACACCTTC.

The genes are TRBV5-1 and TRBJ2-1, with D tentatively TRBD1 (5 bases). Per germline, CDR1 SGHRS and CDR2 YFSETQ. V dropped 7 bases and J dropped 2 bases, with 13 bases sitting between them. There are 14 residues in the CDR3. CDR3 region: CASAQGGTYNEQFF. The CDR3 DNA reads as TGCGCCAGCGCCCAGGGCGGAACCTACAATGAGCAGTTCTTC.

The rearrangement joins TRBV5-4 to TRBJ2-6; D might be TRBD1 (6 bases). The CDR3 sequence is 17 residues long. The germline V gene has CDR1 SGHNT and CDR2 YYREEE (reference sequence). V lost 2 bases and J 4 bases, leaving 16 bases between the germline ends. Here the CDR3 reads CASSLQQGTLGANVLTF. Here the CDR3 DNA reads TGTGCCAGCAGCTTACAACAGGGAACCTTGGGGGCCAACGTCCTGACTTTC.

A few counts support this clone. The genes are TRBV19 and TRBJ1-1, with D possibly being TRBD1 (6 bases). Per germline, CDR1 LNHDA and CDR2 SQIVND (reference sequence). Trimming took off 3 bases at V and 4 bases at J, with 9 bases between the two ends. This CDR3 comprises 13 residues. The CDR3 spells CASSMTGLTEAFF. The DNA for the CDR3 is TGTGCCAGTAGTATGACAGGTCTCACTGAAGCTTTCTTT.

V usage is TRBV20-1 and J usage is TRBJ1-2; D ambiguous. CDR1 is DFQATT and CDR2 is SNEGSKA in the germline V gene (reference sequence). The CDR3 loop spans 13 amino acids. V was clipped by 3 bases and J by 7 bases, with 15 bases between them. CDR3 coding DNA: TGCAGTGCTAGTGCTAGCGGAGGAGTTGGCTACACCTTC. Translated: CSASASGGVGYTF.

J is TRBJ1-2 and V is TRBV18; TRBD1 matches at 7 bases. The CDR3 covers 15 residues. The germline V gene has CDR1 KGHSH and CDR2 LQKENI. Trimming cost V 3 bases and J 5 bases; bases outside gene matches: 9. In DNA, the CDR3 is TGTGCCAGCTCACCCAACCGGGACAGCGATTATGGCTACACCTTC. Translated, it gives CASSPNRDSDYGYTF.

The V and J genes are TRBV4-1 and TRBJ2-3; D remains unclear. Per germline, CDR1 MGHRA and CDR2 YSYEKL. The length of the CDR3 is 14 residues. V was cut by 0 bases and J by 4 bases, with 8 bases left in between. The CDR3 DNA follows: TGCGCCAGCAGCCAAGAGTTTAGCTCAGATACGCAGTATTTT. As protein: CASSQEFSSDTQYF.

The V call is TRBV2, the J call TRBJ2-7; weak D call: TRBD1 (5 bases). CDR1 and CDR2 (germline): SNHLY, FYNNEI. The CDR3 is 13 amino acids. Between the trimmed V and J ends, which lost 4 bases and 3 bases, there was a span of 10 bases. CDR3 in amino acids: CASSVRQFYEQYF. The CDR3 coding sequence is TGTGCCAGCAGTGTCAGACAGTTCTACGAGCAGTACTTC.